A selection of T cell receptor beta chains follows, all from one sample in a study of T cell responses to AZD1222 COVID-19 vaccine. TCRdb keeps only in-frame clones here, not all; method: immunoSEQ multiplex PCR. The top ten clones hold 3% to 3.5% of a sample with approximately 140,000 clones, 80% to 95% of them seen once. The input for sequencing was peripheral blood, taken 28 days after the second AZD1222 dose. Receptor source: an adult who received the AZD1222 COVID-19 vaccine. CDR3s include the opening cysteine and the closing phenylalanine or tryptophan. Each record gives: CDR3 protein, CDR3 DNA, J gene, clone size, V gene, D gene. The D gene is left open where the match is weak. Only part of the rows carry a size: once, few, many, or a class if the clone is expanded.

CASSLASPQGAHTEAFF TGTGCCAGCAGCTTAGCCTCCCCACAGGGGGCGCACACTGAAGCTTTCTTT TRBJ1-1 NA TRBV11-2 TRBD1
CASSLTGVPRDGYTF TGTGCCAGCAGTTTGACAGGGGTCCCGAGGGATGGCTACACCTTC TRBJ1-2 NA TRBV28 TRBD1
CASSDFRTDSSYNSPLHF TGTGCCAGCAGTGACTTCCGGACGGACAGCTCCTATAATTCACCCCTCCACTTT TRBJ1-6 NA TRBV6-1 NA
CSESRDSNSPLHF TGCAGCGAGAGCCGGGACAGTAATTCACCCCTCCACTTT TRBJ1-6 NA TRBV29-1 TRBD1
CASSAGTNYNEQFF TGTGCCAGCAGTGCCGGGACTAATTACAATGAGCAGTTCTTC TRBJ2-1 NA TRBV2 TRBD2
CAWGGTNYEQYF TGTGCCTGGGGGGGGACTAACTACGAGCAGTACTTC TRBJ2-7 NA TRBV30 TRBD2
CASSLKSPESYNEQFF TGTGCCAGCAGTTTAAAGTCTCCCGAATCCTACAATGAGCAGTTCTTC TRBJ2-1 NA TRBV27 NA
CASRYDRDSNQPQHF TGTGCCAGTAGATATGACAGAGATAGCAATCAGCCCCAGCATTTT TRBJ1-5 NA TRBV19 NA
CASSLVGQGATNYGYTF TGTGCCAGCAGCTTAGTCGGACAGGGGGCCACTAACTATGGCTACACCTTC TRBJ1-2 once TRBV7-9 TRBD1
CASFEGNLMNTEAFF TGCGCCAGCTTTGAGGGGAACCTCATGAACACTGAAGCTTTCTTT TRBJ1-1 NA TRBV10-2 NA